The rows below give T cell receptor beta chains drawn from one sample of a study of T cell responses to AZD1222 COVID-19 vaccine. Only in-frame clones appear in the TCRdb table, and some are missing; sequencing was by immunoSEQ multiplex PCR. The table shows about 150,000 clones, with roughly 91% occurring only once. The sample consisted of peripheral blood, taken 28 days after the second AZD1222 dose. These receptor sequences come from an adult who received the AZD1222 COVID-19 vaccine. The CDR3 runs from the conserved cysteine through the conserved F or W. The D gene is left open where the match is weak. Rows give clone size only sometimes, using once, few, many, or a class for an expanded clone.

v_gene	j_gene	abundance	d_gene	CDR3nt	CDR3aa
TRBV2	TRBJ2-6	once	NA	TGTGCCAGCAGTGAAGCGCTTAGTCTTGGGGCCAACGTCCTGACTTTC	CASSEALSLGANVLTF
TRBV24-1	TRBJ1-6	NA	TRBD1	TGTGCCACCAGTGACTCCGGGACAGTATTCCACTTT	CATSDSGTVFHF
TRBV18	TRBJ2-2	NA	NA	TGTGCCAGCTCACCAACTAGTGACGCCGGGGAGCTGTTTTTT	CASSPTSDAGELFF
TRBV9	TRBJ1-1	NA	NA	TGTGCCAGCAGCGTAGGGGGGAAGTTGGGTGGGACTGAAGCTTTCTTT	CASSVGGKLGGTEAFF
TRBV19	TRBJ2-3	NA	TRBD2	TGTGCCAGTAGCCATGTAGCGGGGGCTGCAGATACGCAGTATTTT	CASSHVAGAADTQYF
TRBV7-2	TRBJ2-1	NA	NA	TGTGCCAGCAGCTCTGGGTGGGCTTTCAATGAGCAGTTCTTC	CASSSGWAFNEQFF
TRBV19	TRBJ1-5	NA	TRBD1	TGTGCCAGTAGTATAAGGGGACAGGGGATTTATCAGCCCCAGCATTTT	CASSIRGQGIYQPQHF
TRBV19	TRBJ1-2	NA	NA	TGTGCCAGTAGTATTACTAAGGGGGAGGGCTACACCTTC	CASSITKGEGYTF
TRBV5-4	TRBJ2-1	NA	TRBD1	TGTGCCAGCAGCGTCGGGACAGTAACCTACAATGAGCAGTTCTTC	CASSVGTVTYNEQFF
TRBV27	TRBJ2-7	NA	NA	TGTGCCAGCAGCGGGCCGGGGGGCTCGGACGAGCAGTACTTC	CASSGPGGSDEQYF
TRBV28	TRBJ1-1	NA	NA	TGTGCCAGCGCAGGAATCGTCGCTTTCTTT	CASAGIVAFF
TRBV6-1	TRBJ1-6	NA	NA	TGTGCCAGCAGTGAAAGACAGGTCCTTGCATCACCCCTCCACTTT	CASSERQVLASPLHF
TRBV4-1	TRBJ1-4	NA	NA	TGCGCCAGCAGCCAAGAATCCCTGGGGGGAGATGAAAAACTGTTTTTT	CASSQESLGGDEKLFF
TRBV4-3	TRBJ2-7	NA	NA	TGCGCCAGCAGCCAAGACTCTACCTCCTCACCTTACGAGCAGTACTTC	CASSQDSTSSPYEQYF
TRBV5-5	TRBJ2-3	NA	NA	TGTGCCAGCAGCTTGGTTCTCATTTTTAAGGGATTTAGCACAGATACGCAGTATTTT	CASSLVLIFKGFSTDTQYF
TRBV30	TRBJ1-5	NA	NA	TGTGCCCTAAAGGAGGGTAGCAATCAGCCCCAGCATTTT	CALKEGSNQPQHF